This T cell receptor (beta chain) was retrieved from a study of shared clonotypes between healthy human individuals. Study-level results: Compared with memory subsets, naive subsets generally had larger estimated richness.

With regard to this clone: The antigen is undetermined.

Profiling relied on immunoSEQ multiplex PCR, and the TCRdb table lists in-frame clones only, not all of them. The sample lists more than 400,000 clones; 90% to 96% were seen once. Sequencing used naive CD4+ T cells sorted from blood. Sample subset: CD45RA+ positively selected. The clonotype was recovered from a woman aged 25 to 45 in good health.

DNA for the CDR3: TGTGCCAGCAGTTTCCGAAGAGCGGGAAGCGGTAGGCAGTTCTTC. Translated: CASSFRRAGSGRQFF. The rearrangement links TRBV28 to TRBJ2-1; 7 bases align to TRBD2. In germline, CDR1 is MDHEN, CDR2 SYDVKM. V dropped 3 bases and J dropped 12; count of bases not matched to a gene: 14. The CDR3 is 15 residues long.